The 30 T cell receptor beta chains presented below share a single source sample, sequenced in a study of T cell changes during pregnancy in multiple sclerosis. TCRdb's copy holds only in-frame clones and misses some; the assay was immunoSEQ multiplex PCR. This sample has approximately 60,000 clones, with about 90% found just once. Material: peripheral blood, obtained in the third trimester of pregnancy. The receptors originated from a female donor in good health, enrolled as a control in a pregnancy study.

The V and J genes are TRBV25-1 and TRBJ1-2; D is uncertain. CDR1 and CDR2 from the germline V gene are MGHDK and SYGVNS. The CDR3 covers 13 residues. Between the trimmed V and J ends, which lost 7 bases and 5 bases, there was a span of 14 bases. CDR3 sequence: CASTSGLFYGYTF. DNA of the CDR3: TGTGCCAGCACCAGCGGACTTTTTTATGGCTACACCTTC.

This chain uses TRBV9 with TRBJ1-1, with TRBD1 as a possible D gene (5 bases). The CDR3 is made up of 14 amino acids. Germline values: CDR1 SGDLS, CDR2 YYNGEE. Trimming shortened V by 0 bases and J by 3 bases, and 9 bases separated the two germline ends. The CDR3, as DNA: TGTGCCAGCAGCGTAGTGGGAGGGGACACTGAAGCTTTCTTT. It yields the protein CASSVVGGDTEAFF.

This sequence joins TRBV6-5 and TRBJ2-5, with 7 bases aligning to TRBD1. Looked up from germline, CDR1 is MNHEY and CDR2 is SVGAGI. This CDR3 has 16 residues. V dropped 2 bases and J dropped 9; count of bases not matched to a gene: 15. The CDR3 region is CASSYDRDSGVGAQYF. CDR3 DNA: TGTGCCAGCAGTTACGACCGGGACAGTGGGGTTGGGGCCCAGTACTTC.

In DNA, the CDR3 is TGTGCCAGCAGACTACAGGGGGGGGCTGGAAACACCATATATTTT. It is translated as CASRLQGGAGNTIYF. The chain recombines TRBV11-2 with TRBJ1-3, with 8 bases lining up with TRBD1. CDR3 length: 15 residues. Germline V gene lookup returns CDR1 SGHAT and CDR2 FQNNGV. Unmatched junction bases numbered 6, after V lost 6 bases and J lost 2 bases.

CDR3 sequence: CAWTGWGSGNGGYTF. For the CDR3, the DNA is TGTGCCTGGACCGGATGGGGTTCAGGGAATGGTGGCTACACCTTC. The chain joins TRBV30 to TRBJ1-2, with a possible D match to TRBD1 (5 bases). From germline, CDR1 is GTSNPN and CDR2 SVGIG (reference sequence). This CDR3 has 15 amino acids. The V end was cut by 4 bases, the J end by 7 bases, with 22 bases between.

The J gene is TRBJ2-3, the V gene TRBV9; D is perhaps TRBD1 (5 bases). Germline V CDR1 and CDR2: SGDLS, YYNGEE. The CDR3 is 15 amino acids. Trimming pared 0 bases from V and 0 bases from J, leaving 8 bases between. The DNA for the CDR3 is TGTGCCAGCAGCGTAGAAGGGGCTAGCACAGATACGCAGTATTTT. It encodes CASSVEGASTDTQYF.

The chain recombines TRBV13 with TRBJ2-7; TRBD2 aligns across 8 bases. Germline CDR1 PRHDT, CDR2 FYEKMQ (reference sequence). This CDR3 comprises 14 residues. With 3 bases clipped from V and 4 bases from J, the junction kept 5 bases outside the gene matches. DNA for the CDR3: TGTGCCAGCAGCTTCGGAAGCGGGAGTTACGAGCAGTACTTC. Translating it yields CASSFGSGSYEQYF.

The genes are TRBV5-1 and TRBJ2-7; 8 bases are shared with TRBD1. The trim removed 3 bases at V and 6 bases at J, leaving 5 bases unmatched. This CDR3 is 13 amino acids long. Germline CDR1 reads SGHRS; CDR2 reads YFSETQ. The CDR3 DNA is TGCGCCAGCAGCTCCCGGACAGGGCCCGAGCAGTACTTC. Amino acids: CASSSRTGPEQYF.

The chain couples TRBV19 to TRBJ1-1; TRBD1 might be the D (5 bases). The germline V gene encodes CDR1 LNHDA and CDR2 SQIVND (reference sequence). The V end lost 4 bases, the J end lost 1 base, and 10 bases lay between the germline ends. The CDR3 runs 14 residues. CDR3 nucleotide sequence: TGTGCCAGTAGTACGGACAAATCGAACACTGAAGCTTTCTTT. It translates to CASSTDKSNTEAFF.

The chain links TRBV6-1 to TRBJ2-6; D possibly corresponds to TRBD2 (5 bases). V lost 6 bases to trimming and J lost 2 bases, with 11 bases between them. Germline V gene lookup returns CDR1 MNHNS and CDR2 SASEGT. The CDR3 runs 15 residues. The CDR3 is CASRRVEAGANVLTF. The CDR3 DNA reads TGTGCCAGCAGGCGCGTGGAGGCTGGGGCCAACGTCCTGACTTTC.

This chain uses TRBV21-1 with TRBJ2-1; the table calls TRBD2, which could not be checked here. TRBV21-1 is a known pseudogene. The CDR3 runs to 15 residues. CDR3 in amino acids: CASSTSSGRGGGQFF. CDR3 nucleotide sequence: TGTGCCAGCAGCACATCTAGCGGGAGGGGAGGGGGGCAGTTCTTC.

The DNA for the CDR3 is TGTGCCAGCAGCTTGGGACAGGCTAACTATGGCTACACCTTC. Protein product: CASSLGQANYGYTF. The chain joins TRBV5-4 to TRBJ1-2; TRBD1 might be the D (6 bases). Germline V lookup: CDR1 SGHNT, CDR2 YYREEE (reference sequence). CDR3 size: 14 residues. V lost 0 bases and J 0 bases, leaving 6 bases between the germline ends.

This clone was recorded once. CDR3 nucleotide sequence: TGTGCCAGCACGGGGGAGTTCCAAGAGACCCAGTACTTC. Translating gives CASTGEFQETQYF. J is TRBJ2-5 and V is TRBV2, with TRBD2 as a possible D gene (6 bases). Trimming shortened V by 7 bases and J by 1 base, and 10 bases separated the two germline ends. The V gene's germline CDR1 is SNHLY and CDR2 FYNNEI. The CDR3 length is 13 residues.

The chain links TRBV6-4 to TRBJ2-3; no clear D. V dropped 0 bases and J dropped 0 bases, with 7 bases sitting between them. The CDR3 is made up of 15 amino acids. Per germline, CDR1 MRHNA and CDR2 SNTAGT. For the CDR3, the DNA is TGTGCCAGCAGTGACTCGTTTCTTAGCACAGATACGCAGTATTTT. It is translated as CASSDSFLSTDTQYF.

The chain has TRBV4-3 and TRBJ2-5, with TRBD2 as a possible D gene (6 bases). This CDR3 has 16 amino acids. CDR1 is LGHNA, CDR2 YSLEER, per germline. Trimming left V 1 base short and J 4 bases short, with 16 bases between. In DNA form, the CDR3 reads TGCGCCAGCAGCCAAGGCGGGACCGAATGGGGAGAGACCCAGTACTTC. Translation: CASSQGGTEWGETQYF.

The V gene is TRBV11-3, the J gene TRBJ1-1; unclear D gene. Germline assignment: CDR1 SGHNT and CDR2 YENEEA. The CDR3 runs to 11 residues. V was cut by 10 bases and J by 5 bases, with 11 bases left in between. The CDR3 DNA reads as TGTGCCACCGTCCTCGGGACTGAAGCTTTCTTT. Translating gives CATVLGTEAFF.

The CDR3, as DNA: TGTGCCAGTAGTATAAGGACAGGGGCCTTGCGGGCGAACTATGGCTACACCTTC. Protein product: CASSIRTGALRANYGYTF. The V gene is TRBV19, the J gene TRBJ1-2; 9 nucleotides match TRBD1. Germline values: CDR1 LNHDA, CDR2 SQIVND (reference sequence). With V trimmed by 2 bases and J by 2 bases, 12 bases remained unmatched. The CDR3 contains 18 residues.

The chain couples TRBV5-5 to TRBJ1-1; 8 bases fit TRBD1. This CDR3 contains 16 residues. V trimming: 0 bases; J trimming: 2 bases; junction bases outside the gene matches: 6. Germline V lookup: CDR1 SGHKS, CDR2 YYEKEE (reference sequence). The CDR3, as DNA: TGTGCCAGCAGCTTGGTGTTACAGGGGGGAAACACTGAAGCTTTCTTT. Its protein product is CASSLVLQGGNTEAFF.

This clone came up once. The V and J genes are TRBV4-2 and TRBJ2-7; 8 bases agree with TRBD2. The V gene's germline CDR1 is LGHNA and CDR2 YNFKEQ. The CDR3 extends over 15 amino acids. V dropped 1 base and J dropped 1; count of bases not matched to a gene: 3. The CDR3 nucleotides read TGTGCCAGCAGCCAAGCGACTAGCGAGTCCTACGAGCAGTACTTC. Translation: CASSQATSESYEQYF.

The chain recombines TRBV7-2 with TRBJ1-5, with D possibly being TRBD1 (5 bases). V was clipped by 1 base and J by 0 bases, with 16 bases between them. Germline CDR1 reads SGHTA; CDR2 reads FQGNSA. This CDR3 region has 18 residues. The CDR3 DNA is TGTGCCAGCAGCTTAGAAACCCGCAGGGTCAGTAGCAATCAGCCCCAGCATTTT. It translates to CASSLETRRVSSNQPQHF. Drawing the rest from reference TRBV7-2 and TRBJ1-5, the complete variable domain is GAGVSQSPSNKVTEKGKDVELRCDPISGHTALYWYRQSLGQGLEFLIYFQGNSAPDKSGLPSDRFSAERTGGSVSTLTIQRTQQEDSAVYLCASSLETRRVSSNQPQHFGDGTRLSIL.

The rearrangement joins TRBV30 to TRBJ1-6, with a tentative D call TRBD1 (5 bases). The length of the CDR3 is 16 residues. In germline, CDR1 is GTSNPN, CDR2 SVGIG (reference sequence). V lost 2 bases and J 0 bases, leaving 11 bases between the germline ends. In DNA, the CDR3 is TGTGCCTGGAGTTCACCTCAGGGCTCCTATAATTCACCCCTCCACTTT. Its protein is CAWSSPQGSYNSPLHF.

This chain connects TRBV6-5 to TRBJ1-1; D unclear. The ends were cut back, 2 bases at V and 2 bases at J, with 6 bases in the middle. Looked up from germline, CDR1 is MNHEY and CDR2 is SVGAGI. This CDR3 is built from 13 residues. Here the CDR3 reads CASSYRGNTEAFF. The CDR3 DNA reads TGTGCCAGCAGTTACCGAGGTAACACTGAAGCTTTCTTT.

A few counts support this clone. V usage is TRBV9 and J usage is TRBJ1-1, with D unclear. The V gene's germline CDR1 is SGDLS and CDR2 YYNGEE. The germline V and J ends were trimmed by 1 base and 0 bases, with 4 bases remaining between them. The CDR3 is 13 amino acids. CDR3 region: CASSVSLNTEAFF. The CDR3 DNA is TGTGCCAGCAGCGTAAGCTTGAACACTGAAGCTTTCTTT.

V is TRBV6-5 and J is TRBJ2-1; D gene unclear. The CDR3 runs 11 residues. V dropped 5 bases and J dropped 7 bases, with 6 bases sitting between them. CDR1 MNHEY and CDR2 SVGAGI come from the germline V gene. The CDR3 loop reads CASSRENEQFF. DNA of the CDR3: TGTGCCAGCAGTCGAGAGAATGAGCAGTTCTTC.

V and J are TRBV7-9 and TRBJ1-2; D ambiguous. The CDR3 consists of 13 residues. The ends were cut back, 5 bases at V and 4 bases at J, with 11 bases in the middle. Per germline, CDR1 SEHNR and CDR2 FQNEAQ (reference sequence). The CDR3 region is CASSRGEGYGYTF. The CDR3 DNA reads TGTGCCAGCAGCCGCGGGGAAGGCTATGGCTACACCTTC.

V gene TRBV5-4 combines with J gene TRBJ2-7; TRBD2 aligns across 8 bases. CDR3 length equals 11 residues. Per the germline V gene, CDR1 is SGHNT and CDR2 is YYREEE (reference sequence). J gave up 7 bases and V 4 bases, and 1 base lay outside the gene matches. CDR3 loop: CASSRGGEQYF. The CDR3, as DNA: TGTGCCAGCAGCCGGGGGGGGGAGCAGTACTTC.

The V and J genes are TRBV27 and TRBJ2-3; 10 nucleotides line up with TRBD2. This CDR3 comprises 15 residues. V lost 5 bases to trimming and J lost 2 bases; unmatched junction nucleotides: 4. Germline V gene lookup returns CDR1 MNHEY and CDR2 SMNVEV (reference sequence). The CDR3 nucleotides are TGTGCCAGCAGTATTAGCGGGAGGCCCACAGATACGCAGTATTTT. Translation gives CASSISGRPTDTQYF.

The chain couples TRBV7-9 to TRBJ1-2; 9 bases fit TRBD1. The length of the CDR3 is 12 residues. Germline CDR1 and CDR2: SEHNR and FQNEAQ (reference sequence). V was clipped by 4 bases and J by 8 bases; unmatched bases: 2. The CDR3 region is CASSWDRAGYTF. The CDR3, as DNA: TGTGCCAGCAGCTGGGACAGGGCGGGCTACACCTTC.

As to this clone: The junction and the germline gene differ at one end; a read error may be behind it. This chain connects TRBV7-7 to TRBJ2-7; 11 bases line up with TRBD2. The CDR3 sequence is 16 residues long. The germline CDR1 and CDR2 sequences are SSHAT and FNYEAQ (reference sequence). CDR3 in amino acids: CASSLLPSGGNYEQYF. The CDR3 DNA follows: TGTGCTAGCAGCCTGCTCCCTAGCGGGGGGAACTACGAGCAGTACTTC.

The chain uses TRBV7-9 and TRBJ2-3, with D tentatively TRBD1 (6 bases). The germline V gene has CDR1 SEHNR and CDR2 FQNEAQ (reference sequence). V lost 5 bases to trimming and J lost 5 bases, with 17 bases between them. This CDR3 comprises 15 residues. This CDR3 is CASSPSTGFGDTQYF. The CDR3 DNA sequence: TGTGCCAGCAGCCCAAGCACAGGGTTTGGAGATACGCAGTATTTT. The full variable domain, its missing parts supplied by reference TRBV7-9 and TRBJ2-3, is DTGVSQNPRHKITKRGQNVTFRCDPISEHNRLYWYRQTLGQGPEFLTYFQNEAQLEKSRLLSDRFSAERPKGSFSTLEIQRTEQGDSAMYLCASSPSTGFGDTQYFGPGTRLTVL.